This T cell receptor (beta chain) was recovered during a study of T cells after yellow fever vaccination. A single record per CDR3 protein comes from TCRdb applying MiXCR to the 5' RACE reads. The sample yields a few hundred thousand distinct CDR3 sequences, roughly 3.5% seen once. This clonotype was seen at least ten times. Germline V gives CDR1 DFQATT, CDR2 SNEGSKA (reference sequence). This CDR3 is 13 amino acids long. The rearrangement uses TRBV20-1 and TRBJ2-7, with 8 bases that match TRBD1. This specimen was PBMCs, taken on the day of the yellow fever booster vaccination. The sequence was obtained from a man between 18 and 35 years old who received the YFV17D yellow fever vaccine. The CDR3 sequence is CSGRTGNSYEQYV. In DNA, the CDR3 is TGCAGCGGAAGGACAGGGAACTCCTACGAGCAGTACGTC.